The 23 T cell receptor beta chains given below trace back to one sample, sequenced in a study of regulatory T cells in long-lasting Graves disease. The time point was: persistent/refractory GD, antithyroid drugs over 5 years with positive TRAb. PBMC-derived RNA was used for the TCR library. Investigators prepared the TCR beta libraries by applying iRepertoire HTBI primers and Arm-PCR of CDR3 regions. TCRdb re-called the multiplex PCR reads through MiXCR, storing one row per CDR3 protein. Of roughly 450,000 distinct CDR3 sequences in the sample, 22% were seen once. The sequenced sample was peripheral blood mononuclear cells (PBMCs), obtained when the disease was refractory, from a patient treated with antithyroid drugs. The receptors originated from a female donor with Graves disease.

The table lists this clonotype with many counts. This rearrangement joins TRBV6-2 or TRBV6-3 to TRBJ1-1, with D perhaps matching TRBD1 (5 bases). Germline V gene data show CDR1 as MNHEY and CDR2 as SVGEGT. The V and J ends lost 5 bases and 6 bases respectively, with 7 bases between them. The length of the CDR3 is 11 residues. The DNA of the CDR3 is TGTGCCAGCAGTGGGGGACCTGAAGCTTTCTTT. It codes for CASSGGPEAFF.

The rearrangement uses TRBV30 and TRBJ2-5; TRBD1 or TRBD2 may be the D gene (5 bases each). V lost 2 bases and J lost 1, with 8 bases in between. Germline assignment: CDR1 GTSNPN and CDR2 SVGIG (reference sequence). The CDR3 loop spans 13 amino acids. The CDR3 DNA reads TGTGCCTGGAGTCTGGGGGTCCAAGAGACCCAGTACTTC. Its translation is CAWSLGVQETQYF.

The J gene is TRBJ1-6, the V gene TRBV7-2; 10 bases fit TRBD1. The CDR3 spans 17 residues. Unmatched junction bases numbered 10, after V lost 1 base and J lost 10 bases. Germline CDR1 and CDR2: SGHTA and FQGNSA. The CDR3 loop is CASSLGQGQGFGSPLHF. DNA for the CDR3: TGTGCCAGCAGCTTAGGTCAGGGACAGGGGTTTGGCTCACCCCTCCACTTT.

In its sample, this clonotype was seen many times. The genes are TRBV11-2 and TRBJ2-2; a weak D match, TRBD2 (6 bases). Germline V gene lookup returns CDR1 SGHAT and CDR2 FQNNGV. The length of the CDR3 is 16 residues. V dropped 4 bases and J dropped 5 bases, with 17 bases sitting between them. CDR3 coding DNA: TGTGCCAGCAGCTCCCTTCGGGGGACCGGTACCGGGGAGCTGTTTTTT. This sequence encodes CASSSLRGTGTGELFF.

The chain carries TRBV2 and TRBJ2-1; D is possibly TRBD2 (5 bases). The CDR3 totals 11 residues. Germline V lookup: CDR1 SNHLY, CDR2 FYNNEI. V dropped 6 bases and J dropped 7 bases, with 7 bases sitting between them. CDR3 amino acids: CASRPGNEQFF. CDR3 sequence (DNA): TGTGCCAGCAGGCCGGGGAATGAGCAGTTCTTC.

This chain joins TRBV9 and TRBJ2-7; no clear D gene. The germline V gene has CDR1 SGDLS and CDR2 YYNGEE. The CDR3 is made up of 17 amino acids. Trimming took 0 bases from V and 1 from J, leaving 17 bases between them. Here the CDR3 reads CASSVGSGLPRSYEQYF. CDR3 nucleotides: TGTGCCAGCAGCGTAGGTTCGGGTCTGCCGAGATCCTACGAGCAGTACTTC.

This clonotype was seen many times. The CDR3 reads CASSRRDRASEKLFF. In nucleotides, the CDR3 is TGTGCCAGCAGCCGTCGGGACAGGGCGTCTGAAAAACTGTTTTTT. V usage is TRBV28 and J usage is TRBJ1-4, with 9 bases matching TRBD1. V lost 6 bases, J lost 7 bases, and 9 bases stayed unmatched. Germline-derived CDR1 and CDR2 are MDHEN and SYDVKM. The CDR3 is 15 amino acids.

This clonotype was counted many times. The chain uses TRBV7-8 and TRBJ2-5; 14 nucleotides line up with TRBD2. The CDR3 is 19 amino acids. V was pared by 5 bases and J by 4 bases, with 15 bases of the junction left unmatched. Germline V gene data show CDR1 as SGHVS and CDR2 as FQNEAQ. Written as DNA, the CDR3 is TGTGCCAGCAGCCTAAGTAGGGGACTAGCGGGAGTGGAGGGAGAGACCCAGTACTTC. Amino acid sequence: CASSLSRGLAGVEGETQYF. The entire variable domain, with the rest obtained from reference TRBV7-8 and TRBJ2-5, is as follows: GAGVSQSPRYKVAKRGQDVALRCDPISGHVSLFWYQQALGQGPEFLTYFQNEAQLDKSGLPSDRFFAERPEGSVSTLKIQRTQQEDSAVYLCASSLSRGLAGVEGETQYFGPGTRLLVL.

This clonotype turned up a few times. The CDR3 sequence is CAWNPDSLTEAFF. Written as DNA, the CDR3 is TGTGCCTGGAACCCGGACAGTCTCACTGAAGCTTTCTTT. This rearrangement joins TRBV30 to TRBJ1-1; possibly TRBD1 for D (6 bases). The CDR3 consists of 13 residues. Trimming took off 4 bases at V and 4 bases at J, with 13 bases between the two ends. Germline loops: CDR1 GTSNPN, CDR2 SVGIG (reference sequence).

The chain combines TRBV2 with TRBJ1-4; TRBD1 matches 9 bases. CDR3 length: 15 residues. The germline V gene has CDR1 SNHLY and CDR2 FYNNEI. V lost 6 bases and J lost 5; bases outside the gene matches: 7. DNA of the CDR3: TGTGCCAGCAGCTTGGCCGGACAGGGGAATGAAAAACTGTTTTTT. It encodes CASSLAGQGNEKLFF.

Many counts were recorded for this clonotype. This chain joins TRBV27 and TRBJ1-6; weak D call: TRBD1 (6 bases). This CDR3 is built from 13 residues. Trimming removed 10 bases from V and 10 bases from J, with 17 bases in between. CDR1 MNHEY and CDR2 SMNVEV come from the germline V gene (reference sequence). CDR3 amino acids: CATGTGIWSPLHF. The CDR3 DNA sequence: TGTGCCACCGGAACAGGGATCTGGTCACCCCTCCACTTT.

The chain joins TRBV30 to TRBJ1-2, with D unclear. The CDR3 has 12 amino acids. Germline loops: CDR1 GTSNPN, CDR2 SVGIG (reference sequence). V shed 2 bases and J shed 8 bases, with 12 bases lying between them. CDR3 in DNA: TGTGCCTGGAGTTCTCCAGTGCAGGGCTACACCTTC. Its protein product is CAWSSPVQGYTF. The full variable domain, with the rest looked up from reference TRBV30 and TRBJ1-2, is SQTIHQWPATLVQPVGSPLSLECTVEGTSNPNLYWYRQAAGRGLQLLFYSVGIGQISSEVPQNLSASRPQDRQFILSSKKLLLSDSGFYLCAWSSPVQGYTFGSGTRLTVV.

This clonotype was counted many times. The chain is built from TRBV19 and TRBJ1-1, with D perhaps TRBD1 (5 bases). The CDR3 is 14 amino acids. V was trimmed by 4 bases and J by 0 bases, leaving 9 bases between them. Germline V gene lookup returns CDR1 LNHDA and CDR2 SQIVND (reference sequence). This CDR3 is CASSRGGLNTEAFF. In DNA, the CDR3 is TGTGCCAGTAGTAGGGGCGGTTTGAACACTGAAGCTTTCTTT.

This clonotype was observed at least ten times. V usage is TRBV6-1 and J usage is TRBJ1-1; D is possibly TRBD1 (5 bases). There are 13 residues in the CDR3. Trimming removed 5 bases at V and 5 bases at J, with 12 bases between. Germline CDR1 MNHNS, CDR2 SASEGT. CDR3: CASSIQEKTEAFF. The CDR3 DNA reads TGTGCCAGCAGTATACAGGAGAAGACTGAAGCTTTCTTT.

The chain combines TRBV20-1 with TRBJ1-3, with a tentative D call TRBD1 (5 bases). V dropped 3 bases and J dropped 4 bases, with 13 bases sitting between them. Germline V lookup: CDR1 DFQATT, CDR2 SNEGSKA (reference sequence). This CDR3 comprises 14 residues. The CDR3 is CSARSQEPGNTIYF. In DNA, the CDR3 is TGCAGTGCTAGGTCACAGGAGCCCGGAAACACCATATATTTT.

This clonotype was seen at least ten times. The CDR3 here is CASSRGTDFPRAFF. The CDR3 DNA reads as TGTGCCAGCAGTCGCGGGACAGACTTTCCGCGAGCTTTCTTT. The genes are TRBV12-3 or TRBV12-4 and TRBJ1-1; 7 bases align to TRBD1. Losses at the gene ends were 5 bases for V and 10 bases for J; bases not matched to a gene: 13. This CDR3 comprises 14 residues.

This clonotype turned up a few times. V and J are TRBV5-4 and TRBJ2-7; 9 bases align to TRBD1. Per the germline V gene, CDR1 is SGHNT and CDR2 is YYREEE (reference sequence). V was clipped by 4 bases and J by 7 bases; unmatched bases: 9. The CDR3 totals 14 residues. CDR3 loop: CASSTRDRVWEQYF. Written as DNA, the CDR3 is TGTGCCAGCAGCACCCGGGACAGGGTATGGGAGCAGTACTTC.

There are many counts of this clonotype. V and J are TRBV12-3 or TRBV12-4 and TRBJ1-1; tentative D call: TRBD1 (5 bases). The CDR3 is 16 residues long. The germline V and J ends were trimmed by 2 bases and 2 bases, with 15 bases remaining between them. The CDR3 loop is CASSLPTGTANTEAFF. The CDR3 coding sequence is TGTGCCAGCAGTTTACCCACCGGGACGGCTAACACTGAAGCTTTCTTT.

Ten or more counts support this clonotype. CDR3 protein: CASSRQGLLNTEAFF. The CDR3 DNA reads TGTGCCAGCAGTCGTCAGGGGCTTCTGAACACTGAAGCTTTCTTT. V and J are TRBV28 and TRBJ1-1, with D possibly TRBD1 on 6 matching bases. V lost 5 bases and J 0 bases, leaving 13 bases between the germline ends. CDR1 is MDHEN, CDR2 SYDVKM, per germline. The CDR3 runs 15 residues.

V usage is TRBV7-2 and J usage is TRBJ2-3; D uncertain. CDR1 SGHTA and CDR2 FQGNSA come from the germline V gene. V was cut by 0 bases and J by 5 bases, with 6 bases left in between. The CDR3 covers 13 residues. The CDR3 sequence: CASSLASRDTQYF. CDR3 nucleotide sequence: TGTGCCAGCAGCTTAGCGTCGCGAGATACGCAGTATTTT.

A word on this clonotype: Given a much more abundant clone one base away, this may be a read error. For the CDR3, the DNA is TGTGCCAGCAGCTTATCGGGGGCAGCTTTCTTT. Residues: CASSLSGAAFF. The rearrangement joins TRBV7-2 to TRBJ1-1; D might be TRBD1 (6 bases). CDR1 is SGHTA and CDR2 is FQGNSA in the germline V gene. Trimming pared 2 bases from V and 10 bases from J, leaving 8 bases between. This CDR3 contains 11 residues.

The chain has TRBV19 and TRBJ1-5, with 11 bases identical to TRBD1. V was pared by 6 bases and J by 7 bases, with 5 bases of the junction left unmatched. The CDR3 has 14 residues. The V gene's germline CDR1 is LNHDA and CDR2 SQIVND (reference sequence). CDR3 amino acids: CASSRGTGGQPQHF. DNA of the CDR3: TGTGCCAGTAGCCGCGGGACAGGGGGACAGCCCCAGCATTTT.

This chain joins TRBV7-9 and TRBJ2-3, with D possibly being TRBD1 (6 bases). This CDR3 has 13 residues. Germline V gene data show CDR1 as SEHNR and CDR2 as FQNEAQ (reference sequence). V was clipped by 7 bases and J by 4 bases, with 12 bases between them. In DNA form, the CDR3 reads TGTGCCAGCACCGAAAAGGGGGCAGATACGCAGTATTTT. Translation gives CASTEKGADTQYF.